This T cell receptor (beta chain) stems from a study of blood T cell repertoires in COVID-19. Study-level information: The cDNA or gDNA used as material had been derived from T cells, B-cell-depleted T cells, or PBMCs.

Under the authors' procedure: Amplification with reference gene primers provided the estimates of nucleated cell counts. The table came from immunoSEQ multiplex PCR; TCRdb's copy has only in-frame clones and leaves some out. V and J calls and clone size are as listed in that table; D and trimming were resolved from the DNA. The sample yields more than 200,000 clones, around 87% seen once. All enrollees were roughly 18 to 100 years old and from 25 or so US areas. Donors were grouped by their self-reported clinical history. This receptor was taken from a woman aged 25 to 39 with acute COVID-19. Sequenced input: PBMCs or T cells enriched from blood (not recorded which).

CDR3 amino acids: CASRDGVWGVTSGYTF. The DNA of the CDR3 is TGTGCCAGCAGAGACGGGGTTTGGGGGGTTACTAGCGGCTACACCTTC. V usage is TRBV2 and J usage is TRBJ1-2, with D tentatively TRBD1 (5 bases). This CDR3 spans 16 amino acids. CDR1 SNHLY and CDR2 FYNNEI come from the germline V gene. V lost 6 bases, J lost 8 bases, and 25 bases lay in between.